The present TCR beta chain was sequenced within a study of blood T cells in healthy people across ages. The study, taken as a whole, reports: As naive T cell percentage varied, TCR beta diversity correlated strongly with it.

A J-beta primer mix and a sample-barcoded 5' primer were used in a second PCR of roughly 6 to 12 cycles. TCRdb reanalysed the 5' RACE reads using MiXCR and keeps one entry per CDR3 protein. The table has 700,000 to 850,000 distinct CDR3 sequences, about 48% seen once. V lost 0 bases and J 5 bases, leaving 13 bases between the germline ends. The CDR3 contains 15 residues. Germline V gene sequence: CDR1 LGHDT, CDR2 YNNKEL (reference sequence). Healthy Russian Caucasian donors spanned ages about 6 to 95 years. Roughly 9.8 milliliters of peripheral blood were drawn from each donor. Per sample, at least 5.5 micrograms of total RNA were extracted. This clonotype was seen more than once but under ten times. The antigen remains unidentified.

The J gene is TRBJ2-5, the V gene TRBV3-1; D gene ambiguous. Sequencing input: blood. The TCR was taken from a man aged 80 or over in good health. The CDR3 protein is CASSQDGNTAETQYF. Written as DNA, the CDR3 is TGTGCCAGCAGCCAAGATGGGAACACCGCGGAGACCCAGTACTTC.